This T cell receptor (beta chain) appears in the sequencing data of a study of follicular helper T cells after annual influenza vaccination. Regarding time point: 2013-2014 season, 7 days after vaccination. Each time point used about 35 to 110 mL of blood. TCRdb's table, derived via immunoSEQ multiplex PCR, lists solely in-frame clones and lacks some. Of roughly 9,900 clones in the sample, roughly 80% are singletons; the top ten hold 0.58%. Study-wide findings and caveats: Rare clonotypes were missed; only 10-20% of cells gave TCRB.

This CDR3 spans 14 amino acids. Germline V lookup: CDR1 MNHNS, CDR2 SASEGT. V was shortened by 2 bases and J by 4 bases, with 12 bases between the two germline ends. As concerns this clone: What it binds is unknown.

The TCR comes from an adult who received the influenza vaccine. This sequence joins TRBV6-1 and TRBJ2-7; D is possibly TRBD1 or TRBD2 (6 bases each). Sequences were derived from CXCR5- memory CD4+ T cells sorted from blood, sampled 7 days after influenza vaccination. This CDR3 reads CASSERGGRYEQYF. The CDR3 coding sequence is TGTGCCAGCAGTGAACGAGGGGGGCGGTACGAGCAGTACTTC.